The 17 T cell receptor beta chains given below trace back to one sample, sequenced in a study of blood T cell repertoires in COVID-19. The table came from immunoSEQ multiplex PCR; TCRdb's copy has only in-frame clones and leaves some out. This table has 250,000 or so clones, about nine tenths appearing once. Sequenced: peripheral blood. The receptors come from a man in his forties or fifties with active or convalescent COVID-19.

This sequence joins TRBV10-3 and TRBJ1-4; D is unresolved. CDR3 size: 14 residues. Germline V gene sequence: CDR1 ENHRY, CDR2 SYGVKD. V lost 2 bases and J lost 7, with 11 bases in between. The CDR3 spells CAISEGGLGEKLFF. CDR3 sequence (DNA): TGTGCCATCAGTGAGGGAGGCTTGGGTGAAAAACTGTTTTTT.

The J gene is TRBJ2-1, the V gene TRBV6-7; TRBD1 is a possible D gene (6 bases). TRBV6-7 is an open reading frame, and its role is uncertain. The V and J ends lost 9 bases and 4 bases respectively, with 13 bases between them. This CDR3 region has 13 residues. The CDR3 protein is CARPRQVYNEQFF. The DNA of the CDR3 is TGTGCCAGGCCTAGACAGGTTTACAATGAGCAGTTCTTC.

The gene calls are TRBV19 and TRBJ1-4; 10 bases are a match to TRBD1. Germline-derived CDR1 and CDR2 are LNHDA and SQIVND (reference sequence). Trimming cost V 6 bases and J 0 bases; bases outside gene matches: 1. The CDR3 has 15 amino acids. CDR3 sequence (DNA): TGTGCCAGTAGGACAGGGGGCGCAACTAATGAAAAACTGTTTTTT. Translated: CASRTGGATNEKLFF.

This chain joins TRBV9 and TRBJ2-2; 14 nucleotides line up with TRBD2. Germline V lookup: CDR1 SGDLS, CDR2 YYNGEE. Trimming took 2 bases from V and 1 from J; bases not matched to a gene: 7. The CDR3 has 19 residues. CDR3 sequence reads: CASSVTGTSGGLNTGELFF. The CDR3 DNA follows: TGTGCCAGCAGCGTCACCGGGACTAGCGGGGGCCTGAACACCGGGGAGCTGTTTTTT.

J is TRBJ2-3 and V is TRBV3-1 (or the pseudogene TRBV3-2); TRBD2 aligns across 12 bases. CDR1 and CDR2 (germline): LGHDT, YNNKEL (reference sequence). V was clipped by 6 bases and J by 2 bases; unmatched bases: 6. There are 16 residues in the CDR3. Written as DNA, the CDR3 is TGTGCCAGCAGTCAAAGACTAGCGGGAGACACAGATACGCAGTATTTT. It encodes CASSQRLAGDTDTQYF.

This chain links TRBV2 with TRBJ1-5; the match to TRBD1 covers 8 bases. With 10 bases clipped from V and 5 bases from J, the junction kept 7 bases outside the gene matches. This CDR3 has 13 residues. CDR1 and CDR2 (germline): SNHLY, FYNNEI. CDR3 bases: TGTGCCAACAGACAGGGGTTGGATCAGCCCCAGCATTTT. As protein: CANRQGLDQPQHF.

CDR3 in amino acids: CASSFMGANEQYF. The CDR3 DNA sequence: TGCGCCAGCAGCTTTATGGGGGCGAACGAGCAGTACTTC. The chain has TRBV5-1 and TRBJ2-7, with a possible D match to TRBD1 (6 bases). The CDR3 runs to 13 residues. The ends were cut back, 2 bases at V and 5 bases at J, with 11 bases in the middle. CDR1 and CDR2 from the germline V gene are SGHRS and YFSETQ.

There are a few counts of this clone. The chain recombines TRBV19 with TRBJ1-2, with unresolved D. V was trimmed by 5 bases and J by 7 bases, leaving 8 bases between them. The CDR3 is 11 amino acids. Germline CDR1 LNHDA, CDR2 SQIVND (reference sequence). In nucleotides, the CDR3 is TGTGCCAGTAGTGATTGGGCTGGCTACACCTTC. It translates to CASSDWAGYTF.

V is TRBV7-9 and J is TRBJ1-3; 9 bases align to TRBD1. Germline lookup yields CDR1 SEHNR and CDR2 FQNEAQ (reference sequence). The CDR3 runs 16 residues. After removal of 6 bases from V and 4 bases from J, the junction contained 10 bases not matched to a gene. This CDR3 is CASRKTGGAWGNTIYF. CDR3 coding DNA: TGTGCCAGCAGGAAAACAGGGGGCGCATGGGGAAACACCATATATTTT.

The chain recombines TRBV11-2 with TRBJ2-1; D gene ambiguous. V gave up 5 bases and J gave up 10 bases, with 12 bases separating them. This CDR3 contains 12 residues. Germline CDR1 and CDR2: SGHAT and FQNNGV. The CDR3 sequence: CASSPLSGEQFF. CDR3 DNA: TGTGCCAGCAGCCCCTTATCAGGAGAGCAGTTCTTC.

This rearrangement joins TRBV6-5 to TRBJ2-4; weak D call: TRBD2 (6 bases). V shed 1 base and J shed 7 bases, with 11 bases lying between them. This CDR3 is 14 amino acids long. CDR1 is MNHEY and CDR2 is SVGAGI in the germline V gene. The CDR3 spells CASSYFGSMNIQYF. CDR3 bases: TGTGCCAGCAGTTACTTCGGGAGTATGAACATTCAGTACTTC.

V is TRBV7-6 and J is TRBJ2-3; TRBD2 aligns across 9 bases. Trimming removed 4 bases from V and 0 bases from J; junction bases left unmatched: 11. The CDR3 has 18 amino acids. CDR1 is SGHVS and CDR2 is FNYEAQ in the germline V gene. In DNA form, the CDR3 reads TGTGCCAGCAGCTACCTGGGGGTTCTAGCGGGAAGCACAGATACGCAGTATTTT. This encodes CASSYLGVLAGSTDTQYF.

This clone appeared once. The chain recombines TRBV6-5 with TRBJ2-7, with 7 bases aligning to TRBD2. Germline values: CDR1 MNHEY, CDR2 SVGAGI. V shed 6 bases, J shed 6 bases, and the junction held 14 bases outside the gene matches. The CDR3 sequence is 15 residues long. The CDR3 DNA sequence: TGTGCCAGCAGCTTGAGACGGGGGGACGTTTCCGAGCAGTACTTC. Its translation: CASSLRRGDVSEQYF.

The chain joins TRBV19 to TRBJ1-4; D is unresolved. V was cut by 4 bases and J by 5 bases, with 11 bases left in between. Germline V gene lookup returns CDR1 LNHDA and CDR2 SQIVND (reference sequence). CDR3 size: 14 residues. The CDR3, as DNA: TGTGCCAGTAGTACCTCATTTGCGAATGAAAAACTGTTTTTT. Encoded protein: CASSTSFANEKLFF.

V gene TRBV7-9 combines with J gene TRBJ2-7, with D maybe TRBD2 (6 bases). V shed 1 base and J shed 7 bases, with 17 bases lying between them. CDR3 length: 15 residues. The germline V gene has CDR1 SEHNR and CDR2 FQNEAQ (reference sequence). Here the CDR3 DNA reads TGTGCCAGCAGCTTAGAACTGGGGAGGCCGGTTGAGCAGTACTTC. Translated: CASSLELGRPVEQYF. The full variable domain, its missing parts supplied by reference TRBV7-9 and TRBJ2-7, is DTGVSQNPRHKITKRGQNVTFRCDPISEHNRLYWYRQTLGQGPEFLTYFQNEAQLEKSRLLSDRFSAERPKGSFSTLEIQRTEQGDSAMYLCASSLELGRPVEQYFGPGTRLTVT.

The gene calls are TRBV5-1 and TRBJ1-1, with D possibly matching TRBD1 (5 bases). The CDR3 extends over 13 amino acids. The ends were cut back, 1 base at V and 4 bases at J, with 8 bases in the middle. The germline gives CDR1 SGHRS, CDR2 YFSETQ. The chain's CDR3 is CASSLTGGTEAFF. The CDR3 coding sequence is TGCGCCAGCAGCTTGACGGGGGGCACTGAAGCTTTCTTT.

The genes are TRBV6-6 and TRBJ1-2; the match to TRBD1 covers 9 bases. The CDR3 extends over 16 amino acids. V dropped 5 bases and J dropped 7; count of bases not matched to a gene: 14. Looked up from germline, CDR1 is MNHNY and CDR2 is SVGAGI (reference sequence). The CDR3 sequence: CASSLELTGGFRGYTF. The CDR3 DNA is TGTGCCAGCAGTCTCGAGCTGACAGGGGGTTTTCGTGGCTACACCTTC.